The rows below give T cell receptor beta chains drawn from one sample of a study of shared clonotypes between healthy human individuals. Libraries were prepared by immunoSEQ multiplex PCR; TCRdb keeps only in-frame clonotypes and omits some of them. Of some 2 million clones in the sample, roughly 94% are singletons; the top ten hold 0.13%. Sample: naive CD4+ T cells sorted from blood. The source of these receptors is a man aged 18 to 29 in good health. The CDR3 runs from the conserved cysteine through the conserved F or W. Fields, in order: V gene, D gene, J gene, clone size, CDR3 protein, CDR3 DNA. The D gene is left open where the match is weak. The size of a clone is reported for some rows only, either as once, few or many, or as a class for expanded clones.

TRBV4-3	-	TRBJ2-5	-	CASSQDGLAQETQYF	TGCGCCAGCAGCCAAGATGGTTTGGCCCAAGAGACCCAGTACTTC
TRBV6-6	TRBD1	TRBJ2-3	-	CASRGQGMGDTQYF	TGTGCCAGCAGGGGACAGGGGATGGGAGATACGCAGTATTTT
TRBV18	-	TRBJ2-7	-	CASSPPGQGFGQYF	TGTGCCAGCTCACCACCGGGGCAGGGGTTCGGGCAGTACTTC
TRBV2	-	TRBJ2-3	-	CASRPDSSTDTQYF	TGTGCCAGCAGACCGGACTCTTCCACAGATACGCAGTATTTT
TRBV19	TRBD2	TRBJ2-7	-	CASSFGTSGYEQYF	TGTGCCAGTAGTTTTGGGACTAGCGGATACGAGCAGTACTTC
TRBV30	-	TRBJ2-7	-	CAWSVLPSSYEQYF	TGTGCCTGGAGTGTATTACCCTCCTCCTACGAGCAGTACTTC
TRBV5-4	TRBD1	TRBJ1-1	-	CASSPGGVNTEAFF	TGTGCCAGCAGCCCAGGGGGGGTGAACACTGAAGCTTTCTTT
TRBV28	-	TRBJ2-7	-	CASSFRWGNEQYF	TGTGCCAGCAGTTTCCGGTGGGGTAACGAGCAGTACTTC
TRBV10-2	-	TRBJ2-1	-	CASSDFQGLNEQFF	TGCGCCAGCAGTGATTTTCAGGGCCTCAATGAGCAGTTCTTC
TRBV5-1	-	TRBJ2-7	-	CASSLPSYEQYF	TGCGCCAGCAGCTTACCAAGTTACGAGCAGTACTTC
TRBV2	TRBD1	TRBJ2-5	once	CASSGQGAIGETQYF	TGTGCCAGCAGTGGACAGGGGGCAATAGGAGAGACCCAGTACTTC